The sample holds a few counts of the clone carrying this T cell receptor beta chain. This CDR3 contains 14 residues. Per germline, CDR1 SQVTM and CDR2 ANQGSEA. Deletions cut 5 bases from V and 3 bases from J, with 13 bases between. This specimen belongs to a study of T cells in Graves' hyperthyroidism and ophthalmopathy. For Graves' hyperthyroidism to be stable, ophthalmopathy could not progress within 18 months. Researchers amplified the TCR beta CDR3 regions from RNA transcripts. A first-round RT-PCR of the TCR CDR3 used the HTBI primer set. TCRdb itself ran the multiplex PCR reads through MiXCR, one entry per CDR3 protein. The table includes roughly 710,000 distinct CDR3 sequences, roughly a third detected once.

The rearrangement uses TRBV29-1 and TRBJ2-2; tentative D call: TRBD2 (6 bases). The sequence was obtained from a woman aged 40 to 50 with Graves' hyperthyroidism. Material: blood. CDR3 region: CSVHTGEDTGELFF. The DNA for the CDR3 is TGCAGCGTTCACACGGGGGAGGACACCGGGGAGCTGTTTTTT.